This TCR beta chain was profiled in a study of identical twins. General study results and limits: The more abundant beta clonotypes in cord blood had fewer insertions, and memory repertoires did not show this. Within twin pairs, the out-of-frame alpha sequences they shared showed excess low generation probability.

Only a few counts were recorded for this clonotype. What it binds is not known. V dropped 2 bases and J dropped 6 bases, with 8 bases sitting between them. Germline CDR1 reads LNHDA; CDR2 reads SQIVND (reference sequence). CDR3 length: 13 residues. MiXCR, applied by TCRdb to the 5' RACE reads, yields one record per CDR3 protein. The repertoire consists of 450,000 or so distinct CDR3 sequences, with 14% occurring once and the leading ten covering about 0.52%. These data were likewise used in another study, on yellow fever vaccine responses in identical twins.

J is TRBJ1-5 and V is TRBV19; a possible D gene is TRBD1 (5 bases). The receptor's source is a woman under 30 in good health. Sequenced sample: CD4+ T cells sorted from blood. CDR3 protein: CASSIKGIQPQHF. As DNA, the CDR3 is TGTGCCAGTAGTATAAAGGGGATTCAGCCCCAGCATTTT.